The present T cell receptor beta chain was sequenced within a study of early T cells in non-severe SARS-CoV-2 infection (dated by TCRdb to the early 2020s). Describing the broader study: Because TCR sequencing was done on bulk RNA from unsorted whole blood, the alpha and beta chains could not be paired. On the study overall, not on this receptor specifically: VDJdb matching was skewed toward anti-spike CD8 responses and likely underestimated virus-specific expansions, missing private and CD4 specificities.

This was a case-control study nested in a cohort of healthcare workers in London, UK, who had nasopharyngeal swab PCR tests and blood samples taken every week. Healthcare workers were recruited between 23 and 31 March 2020, during the week of the UK lockdown, and were followed weekly for up to about 15 weeks. The receptor library was made with 5' RACE. Instrument on record: NextSeq 500. Unique molecular identifiers were attached to individual cDNA molecules in the TCR library protocol so that sequencing error and PCR bias could be corrected. Both TCR alpha and beta chains were sequenced, and tight co-correlation was observed between alpha and beta sequence abundances in each sample. The paper's data handling went like this. V gene, J gene and CDR3 annotation of TCR sequences was performed with Decombinator V4. Expanded TCRs were defined as changing significantly between any two time points under a Poisson model with p below 0.0001. TCR abundances were normalised to the total number of TCRs sequenced per sample and expressed as counts per million. A search of VDJdb, accessed on 1 November 2021, was run for TCRs annotated to CMV, EBV and SARS-CoV-2, with TCRs annotated for multiple antigens excluded. TCRdb cleaned the public reads at Q25 with fastp, built clones with MiXCR and kept in-frame beta chains. Under each unique CDR3 protein, matching rows form one entry showing the most common genes and DNA. TCRdb's processing, not the authors', yielded these V and J calls. The sample includes about 49,000 distinct CDR3 sequences, with 12% observed a single time. The ten largest clones capture 9.1% of the sample.

This clonotype was seen many times. The antigen this receptor binds is unknown. No much larger clone exists at a distance of one base, and base qualities are not known. This sequence was found in an adult who was a healthcare worker with PCR-confirmed SARS-CoV-2 infection or an uninfected control (not recorded which). What was sequenced was whole blood.

The DNA reads TGTGCCAGCAGCTTCCAGACCATCTCACCCCTCCACTTT. Its protein reads: CASSFQTISPLHF. The chain was built from TRBV7-6 and TRBJ1-6; no confident D gene assignment can be made. Its CDR3 holds 13 amino acids, cysteine through phenylalanine. The retained sequence is limited to the CDR3, 39 bases, with the frame set at the first base. As encoded in the germline V gene, CDR1 is SGHVS while CDR2 is FNYEAQ. V sheds 3 bases and J sheds 10 bases, leaving 10 bases between their ends.